The entry below describes one T cell receptor (beta chain). The data originate from a study of blood T cell repertoires in COVID-19. Study as a whole: The United States, Italy and Spain were the sources of the acute and convalescent COVID-19 samples. T cells, B-cell-depleted T cells, or PBMCs supplied cDNA or gDNA.

In the original analysis: Amplification with reference gene primers provided the estimates of nucleated cell counts. Measured with immunoSEQ multiplex PCR; TCRdb has only the in-frame clones, and not every one. The V and J calls and clone size are taken from that table; D and trimming were inferred from the DNA. The data show 150,000 or so clones, roughly 87% seen once. CDR1 and CDR2 (germline): SEHNR, FQNEAQ (reference sequence). The CDR3 consists of 17 residues. Deletions cut 4 bases from V and 2 bases from J, with 20 bases between. Source material: peripheral blood. The rearrangement joins TRBV7-9 to TRBJ1-1; D might be TRBD1 (6 bases). This sequence originates from a human donor in a cohort sampled during active COVID-19. For the CDR3, the DNA is TGTGCCAGCAGCTCACCATTCGCGGGGGGGCGAAACACTGAAGCTTTCTTT. Protein sequence: CASSSPFAGGRNTEAFF.